This passage covers 4 T cell receptor beta chains from one sample sequenced in a study of response to subunit inactivated influenza vaccine (dated by TCRdb to 2016 to 2018). Read against the paper, the sample's time point label means: around 45 days after influenza vaccine administration. Receptors were amplified or captured by RT-PCR. Sequenced using an Illumina HiSeq 2500. TCRdb itself trimmed the public reads at Q25 with fastp, ran MiXCR and retained productive beta chains. Rows with a matching CDR3 protein are joined into one entry that keeps the most common DNA and genes. This sample holds some 480,000 distinct CDR3 sequences; 9.5% to 12% were observed only once. The ten largest account for around 12% of the sample. Specimen: PBMCs from blood, collected roughly 47 days after vaccination. All receptors derive from a man aged 50 or older who received an inactivated influenza vaccine. Donor details come from another sample of the same person, matched by shared clones.

The chain employs TRBV20-1 and TRBJ2-7, with D unclear. Per germline, CDR1 DFQATT and CDR2 SNEGSKA (reference sequence). V shed 1 base and J shed 1 base, with 14 bases lying between them. The CDR3 totals 15 residues. For the CDR3, the DNA is TGCAGTGCTAGAGTAGAAGGACCGTCATCCTACGAGCAGTACTTC. This encodes CSARVEGPSSYEQYF.

J is TRBJ2-5 and V is TRBV5-1; 9 bases line up with TRBD1. Losses at the gene ends were 0 bases for V and 5 bases for J; bases not matched to a gene: 8. CDR3 length: 16 amino acids. CDR1 and CDR2 from the germline V gene are SGHRS and YFSETQ. The CDR3 protein is CASSLAGTGKVETQYF. CDR3 bases: TGCGCCAGCAGCTTGGCCGGGACAGGGAAGGTGGAGACCCAGTACTTC.

This clonotype was found a few times. The chain couples TRBV6-2 or TRBV6-3 to TRBJ1-5; perhaps TRBD1 as D (5 bases). The CDR3 loop spans 15 amino acids. CDR1 and CDR2 from the germline V gene are MNHEY and SVGEGT. V was trimmed by 0 bases and J by 11 bases, leaving 17 bases between them. As DNA, the CDR3 is TGTGCCAGCAGTTACTCCCCAGACTCTACAGGAGCCCAGCATTTT. Protein product: CASSYSPDSTGAQHF.

There are many counts of this clonotype. The chain uses TRBV29-1 and TRBJ2-7, with D possibly called TRBD1 or TRBD2 (6 bases each). Deletions cut 2 bases from V and 2 bases from J, with 10 bases between. In germline, CDR1 is SQVTM, CDR2 ANQGSEA. The CDR3 sequence is 13 residues long. The CDR3 DNA follows: TGCAGCGTTGAAATTGGGGGGCCCTACGAGCAGTACTTC. It translates to CSVEIGGPYEQYF.